A single count supports the clone carrying this T cell receptor beta chain. The sample belongs to a study of blood T cell repertoires in COVID-19. Study-level information: PBMCs, B-cell-depleted T cells, or T cells provided the cDNA or gDNA that made up the material.

The V gene lost 4 bases and the J gene lost 5 bases, with 17 bases spanning the gap. Germline CDR1 is KGHDR and CDR2 is SFDVKD. CDR3 length: 16 residues. This table comes from immunoSEQ multiplex PCR, and its TCRdb copy is limited to in-frame clones, with some not included. Altogether 15,000 to 20,000 clones are present, approximately 90% being singletons, with the ten largest covering approximately 16%. The source of this sequence is a human donor in a cohort sampled during active COVID-19. Sequencing was done on a sample of peripheral blood. This chain connects TRBV24-1 to TRBJ2-1; D is unresolved. The CDR3 sequence: CATSDRPAYDHNEQFF. In DNA, the CDR3 is TGTGCCACCAGTGACCGGCCAGCGTACGACCACAATGAGCAGTTCTTC.